A single sample is the source of the 4 T cell receptor beta chains below, sequenced in a study of cytomegalovirus exposure and HLA in healthy donors (dated by TCRdb to 2016 to 2017). The method behind the library was the immunoSEQ multiplex PCR assay. A mixture of 60 forward primers for TCR Vbeta segments and 13 reverse primers for TCR Jbeta segments was used in the multiplex PCR. TCRdb limited this immuneACCESS table to in-frame rearrangements with V and J called. A share of clones is missing; checked studies link under half to unresolved V genes, and the rest is unexplained. The sample table contains 89,000 or so clones; only one count was recorded for approximately 72% of them. Jointly, the top ten make up approximately 11% of the sample. Sequencing was performed on PBMCs. The receptors were sampled from a man between 18 and 35 years old in good health and CMV-seropositive.

This chain uses TRBV10-3 with TRBJ2-7, with a possible D match to TRBD2 (6 bases). The germline V and J ends were trimmed by 2 bases and 0 bases, with 11 bases remaining between them. This CDR3 spans 15 amino acids. Germline V gene sequence: CDR1 ENHRY, CDR2 SYGVKD. The CDR3 DNA is TGTGCCATCAGTGAGGAGGACGGGGGCTCCTACGAGCAGTACTTC. Translated: CAISEEDGGSYEQYF.

The chain joins TRBV27 to TRBJ1-6, with TRBD1 matching 10 bases. The ends lost 6 bases at V and 13 bases at J; junction bases unmatched: 9. CDR1 MNHEY and CDR2 SMNVEV come from the germline V gene (reference sequence). This CDR3 is 14 amino acids long. The CDR3, as DNA: TGTGCCAGCAGCCCCGGGACAGGGGCTTGGCCCCTCCACTTT. Residues: CASSPGTGAWPLHF.

This chain links TRBV28 with TRBJ1-5, with 7 bases that match TRBD1. Trimming removed 5 bases from V and 1 base from J; junction bases left unmatched: 5. CDR1 is MDHEN and CDR2 is SYDVKM in the germline V gene. The CDR3 is made up of 15 amino acids. The CDR3: CASSPPTGSNQPQHF. In DNA form, the CDR3 reads TGTGCCAGCAGTCCCCCGACAGGGAGCAATCAGCCCCAGCATTTT.

This clone was recorded only once. V and J are TRBV6-1 and TRBJ1-1; D possibly corresponds to TRBD1 (5 bases). Trimming cost V 0 bases and J 11 bases, with 16 bases left between them. This CDR3 is 14 amino acids long. Germline values: CDR1 MNHNS, CDR2 SASEGT. This CDR3 reads CASSEAWQGMPAFF. The DNA for the CDR3 is TGTGCCAGCAGTGAAGCGTGGCAGGGTATGCCGGCTTTCTTT.